Each of the 25 T cell receptor beta chains below was sequenced from the same sample in a study of vaccination and CD4 T cells after COVID-19. Antigens of these TCRs are unknown. Documented treatment: roughly ten-day PBMC culture with coronavirus spike peptide pools or control peptides (ViraFEST assay). These CD4+ T cells came from an unexposed donor, sampled before the COVID-19 pandemic (2011-2018). The Oncomine TCR Beta short-read assay was applied to DNA of cultured CD4+ T cells. CD4+ T cells were cultured, and genomic DNA was extracted from them. MiXCR, run by TCRdb on the PCR reads, gives a single entry per CDR3 protein. The sample carries 10,000 or so distinct CDR3 sequences, roughly 35% recorded once. Sequencing used CD4+ T cells from blood, cultured in vitro. The receptors here all came from a human donor in good health.

This sequence joins TRBV20-1 and TRBJ1-5; D gene ambiguous. In germline, CDR1 is DFQATT, CDR2 SNEGSKA (reference sequence). This CDR3 comprises 13 residues. Trimming took off 3 bases at V and 3 bases at J, with 9 bases between the two ends. The CDR3 here is CSASGGPNQPQHF. Written as DNA, the CDR3 is TGCAGTGCTAGTGGCGGACCCAATCAGCCCCAGCATTTT.

The V and J genes are TRBV20-1 and TRBJ1-5, with 7 positions matching TRBD1. The CDR3 extends over 13 amino acids. The V and J ends lost 5 bases and 7 bases, in that order; junction bases with no gene match: 8. Germline-derived CDR1 and CDR2 are DFQATT and SNEGSKA (reference sequence). The CDR3 reads CSAGYRGEQPQHF. The CDR3, as DNA: TGCAGTGCTGGATACAGGGGAGAGCAGCCCCAGCATTTT.

The sample holds a few counts of this clonotype. In DNA form, the CDR3 reads TGCAGTGCAGAGGGCCGGGACGGAAGCACAGATACGCAGTATTTT. This codes for CSAEGRDGSTDTQYF. This sequence joins TRBV20-1 and TRBJ2-3; D tentatively reads TRBD1 or TRBD2 (5 bases each). The CDR3 length is 15 residues. Deletions cut 6 bases from V and 0 bases from J, with 16 bases between. Germline V CDR1 and CDR2: DFQATT, SNEGSKA (reference sequence).

The gene calls are TRBV20-1 and TRBJ2-1; the match to TRBD1 covers 8 bases. The CDR3 covers 15 residues. The J segment lost 10 bases and the V segment lost 0 bases, leaving 11 bases of the junction unmatched. In germline, CDR1 is DFQATT, CDR2 SNEGSKA (reference sequence). CDR3 amino acids: CSARDPTGAGREQFF. CDR3 DNA sequence: TGCAGTGCTAGAGACCCGACAGGGGCCGGACGCGAGCAGTTCTTC.

The CDR3 protein is CASSYYGQGDQPQHF. CDR3 DNA: TGTGCCAGCAGTTACTATGGGCAGGGAGATCAGCCCCAGCATTTT. This chain joins TRBV6-5 and TRBJ1-5, with D possibly being TRBD1 (5 bases). Germline V gives CDR1 MNHEY, CDR2 SVGAGI. V was clipped by 1 base and J by 5 bases, with 12 bases between them. This CDR3 has 15 residues.

This clonotype has only a few counts. The V call is TRBV7-9, the J call TRBJ1-1; possibly TRBD1 for D (5 bases). Germline V gives CDR1 SEHNR, CDR2 FQNEAQ (reference sequence). This CDR3 is 11 amino acids long. V shed 1 base and J shed 10 bases, with 7 bases lying between them. The CDR3 nucleotides read TGTGCCAGCAGCTTAGGGGGGGGAGCTTTCTTT. The encoded protein is CASSLGGGAFF.

The gene calls are TRBV12-3 or TRBV12-4 and TRBJ1-6, with D possibly being TRBD1 (6 bases). This CDR3 has 14 amino acids. The V and J ends lost 7 bases and 5 bases respectively, with 12 bases between them. In DNA form, the CDR3 reads TGTGCCAGCAACACACAGGGAGATAATTCACCCCTCCACTTT. It codes for CASNTQGDNSPLHF.

This sequence joins TRBV30 and TRBJ1-5; no clear D. The CDR3 length is 14 residues. Trimming took off 0 bases at V and 3 bases at J, with 9 bases between the two ends. CDR1 and CDR2 from the germline V gene are GTSNPN and SVGIG (reference sequence). The CDR3 nucleotides are TGTGCCTGGAGTGTAATGAGTTTCAATCAGCCCCAGCATTTT. Protein product: CAWSVMSFNQPQHF.

The chain couples TRBV2 to TRBJ2-5, with 10 bases matching TRBD2. From germline, CDR1 is SNHLY and CDR2 FYNNEI. This CDR3 is 15 amino acids long. J was trimmed by 3 bases and V by 3 bases; bases with no gene match: 4. As DNA, the CDR3 is TGTGCCAGCAGTGATAGCGGGAGGTACGAAGAGACCCAGTACTTC. Encoded protein: CASSDSGRYEETQYF.

This clonotype has a handful of counts. The CDR3 nucleotides are TGTGCCAGCAGCTTACAAGCACAGGTTAATTCACCCCTCCACTTT. As protein: CASSLQAQVNSPLHF. The chain links TRBV7-6 to TRBJ1-6; weak D call: TRBD1 (5 bases). From germline, CDR1 is SGHVS and CDR2 FNYEAQ. The CDR3 sequence is 15 residues long. The V gene lost 2 bases and the J gene lost 6 bases, with 11 bases spanning the gap. The variable domain in full, with the rest retrieved from reference TRBV7-6 and TRBJ1-6, is GAGVSQSPRYKVTKRGQDVALRCDPISGHVSLYWYRQALGQGPEFLTYFNYEAQQDKSGLPNDRFSAERPEGSISTLTIQRTEQRDSAMYRCASSLQAQVNSPLHFGNGTRLTVT.

The V gene is TRBV20-1, the J gene TRBJ2-1; a possible D gene is TRBD2 (5 bases). The V gene's germline CDR1 is DFQATT and CDR2 SNEGSKA (reference sequence). Between the trimmed V and J ends, which lost 0 bases and 16 bases, there was a span of 22 bases. The CDR3 is made up of 14 amino acids. The CDR3 DNA reads as TGCAGTGCTAGAGATAGCACTAGTGGGAATGTGATCTTCTTC. Its translation is CSARDSTSGNVIFF.

This clonotype was seen a few times. This chain links TRBV7-2 with TRBJ1-1, with D possibly being TRBD1 (5 bases). Germline values: CDR1 SGHTA, CDR2 FQGNSA. This CDR3 contains 14 residues. Between the trimmed V and J ends, which lost 4 bases and 6 bases, there was a span of 15 bases. In DNA, the CDR3 is TGTGCCAGCAGCTCATCGGGGGTAAGAGCTGAAGCTTTCTTT. Amino acids: CASSSSGVRAEAFF.

The chain joins TRBV6-4 to TRBJ2-2, with 14 positions matching TRBD2. The J segment lost 6 bases and the V segment lost 6 bases, leaving 3 bases of the junction unmatched. The CDR3 consists of 15 residues. CDR1 MRHNA and CDR2 SNTAGT come from the germline V gene. The CDR3 spells CASRGTSGSPGELFF. CDR3 sequence (DNA): TGTGCCAGCAGAGGGACTAGCGGGAGTCCCGGGGAGCTGTTTTTT.

CDR3 DNA sequence: TGTGCCAGCAGTTGGGACAGGGGATATGGCTACACCTTC. Translation: CASSWDRGYGYTF. The V and J genes are TRBV12-3 or TRBV12-4 and TRBJ1-2, with 10 bases lining up with TRBD1. The CDR3 has 13 residues. V shed 4 bases and J 5 bases; nucleotides not matched to a gene: 1.

In its sample, this clonotype was seen a few times. The V call is TRBV20-1, the J call TRBJ1-6; possible D gene TRBD1, 6 bases. CDR3 length: 13 amino acids. Trimming removed 5 bases at V and 10 bases at J, with 15 bases between. Germline V gives CDR1 DFQATT, CDR2 SNEGSKA (reference sequence). The CDR3 DNA follows: TGCAGTGCTCGGGGGGCTGCCGAGTCACCCCTCCACTTT. Amino acid sequence: CSARGAAESPLHF.

The chain joins TRBV7-2 to TRBJ2-7; D gene uncertain. The V gene's germline CDR1 is SGHTA and CDR2 FQGNSA. The V end was cut by 5 bases, the J end by 6 bases, with 8 bases between. This CDR3 has 11 amino acids. The CDR3 region is CASSPLREQYF. CDR3 DNA: TGTGCCAGCAGCCCCCTGCGCGAGCAGTACTTC. The full variable domain, completed using reference TRBV7-2 and TRBJ2-7, is GAGVSQSPSNKVTEKGKDVELRCDPISGHTALYWYRQSLGQGLEFLIYFQGNSAPDKSGLPSDRFSAERTGGSVSTLTIQRTQQEDSAVYLCASSPLREQYFGPGTRLTVT.

This clonotype has a handful of counts. This sequence joins TRBV7-6 and TRBJ1-3; a possible D gene is TRBD1 (6 bases). This CDR3 contains 17 residues. Looked up from germline, CDR1 is SGHVS and CDR2 is FNYEAQ. Trimming stripped 6 bases from V and 0 bases from J, with 18 bases between. DNA of the CDR3: TGTGCCAGCAGATCGATAGACAGGACGACCTCTGGAAACACCATATATTTT. It encodes CASRSIDRTTSGNTIYF.

CDR3 coding DNA: TGTGCCACCAGCAGAGCTCTAGACGGTTACGAGCAGTACTTC. As protein: CATSRALDGYEQYF. J is TRBJ2-7 and V is TRBV15; no clear D gene. The CDR3 has 14 residues. Trimming shortened V by 1 base and J by 4 bases, and 11 bases separated the two germline ends. Germline CDR1 LNHNV, CDR2 YYDKDF (reference sequence). The full variable domain, in which reference TRBV15 and TRBJ2-7 provide the parts outside the CDR3, is DAMVIQNPRYQVTQFGKPVTLSCSQTLNHNVMYWYQQKSSQAPKLLFHYYDKDFNNEADTPDNFQSRRPNTSFCFLDIRSPGLGDTAMYLCATSRALDGYEQYFGPGTRLTVT.

The V and J genes are TRBV20-1 and TRBJ2-7; 7 bases map to TRBD2. Per germline, CDR1 DFQATT and CDR2 SNEGSKA (reference sequence). V lost 6 bases to trimming and J lost 5 bases; unmatched junction nucleotides: 10. The CDR3 extends over 13 amino acids. CDR3 nucleotide sequence: TGCAGTGCCGGCCTAGCGGCGTGGGACGAGCAGTACTTC. This sequence encodes CSAGLAAWDEQYF.

This clonotype showed up just a few times. The chain is built from TRBV20-1 and TRBJ2-3, with D perhaps matching TRBD2 (6 bases). This CDR3 region has 14 residues. The V gene lost 3 bases and the J gene lost 1 base, with 11 bases spanning the gap. Germline V lookup: CDR1 DFQATT, CDR2 SNEGSKA (reference sequence). The CDR3 nucleotides read TGCAGTGCTAGTGGGGAGGTTGGCACAGATACGCAGTATTTT. Its translation: CSASGEVGTDTQYF.

The chain links TRBV28 to TRBJ2-7; unclear D gene. CDR3 length: 13 residues. The germline V and J ends were trimmed by 6 bases and 1 base, with 10 bases remaining between them. The germline V gene encodes CDR1 MDHEN and CDR2 SYDVKM. CDR3 sequence reads: CASRETFSYEQYF. The CDR3 nucleotides are TGTGCCAGCAGAGAGACATTTTCCTACGAGCAGTACTTC.

The chain couples TRBV4-3 to TRBJ1-1; D possibly corresponds to TRBD1 (6 bases). Germline V gives CDR1 LGHNA, CDR2 YSLEER. The CDR3 totals 15 residues. V was cut by 4 bases and J by 7 bases, with 19 bases left in between. In nucleotides, the CDR3 is TGCGCCAGCAGCCTGACCACCGGGACAATAAGTGAAGCTTTCTTT. This sequence encodes CASSLTTGTISEAFF.

The CDR3 here is CASSYSGAGVDNEQFF. The CDR3 bases are TGTGCCAGCAGTTACTCAGGAGCGGGAGTTGACAATGAGCAGTTCTTC. The chain employs TRBV6-5 and TRBJ2-1, with TRBD2 identical over 8 bases. The V gene's germline CDR1 is MNHEY and CDR2 SVGAGI. V was pared by 0 bases and J by 5 bases, with 6 bases of the junction left unmatched. CDR3 length: 16 residues.

This clonotype was picked up a small number of times. V is TRBV20-1 and J is TRBJ2-5; 7 nucleotides agree with TRBD2. This CDR3 comprises 13 residues. Germline lookup yields CDR1 DFQATT and CDR2 SNEGSKA (reference sequence). V lost 3 bases and J lost 10; bases outside the gene matches: 11. CDR3 nucleotide sequence: TGCAGTGCTAGTCAAGATGGGGGGGGGTTCCAGTACTTC. It is translated as CSASQDGGGFQYF.

This clonotype was seen only a few times. The rearrangement links TRBV7-2 to TRBJ1-2; 8 nucleotides agree with TRBD1. Germline CDR1 reads SGHTA; CDR2 reads FQGNSA. The CDR3 is made up of 15 amino acids. Losses at the gene ends were 1 base for V and 4 bases for J; bases not matched to a gene: 5. CDR3 sequence: CASSLGTGLPYGYTF. Written as DNA, the CDR3 is TGTGCCAGCAGCTTAGGGACAGGGCTTCCCTATGGCTACACCTTC.